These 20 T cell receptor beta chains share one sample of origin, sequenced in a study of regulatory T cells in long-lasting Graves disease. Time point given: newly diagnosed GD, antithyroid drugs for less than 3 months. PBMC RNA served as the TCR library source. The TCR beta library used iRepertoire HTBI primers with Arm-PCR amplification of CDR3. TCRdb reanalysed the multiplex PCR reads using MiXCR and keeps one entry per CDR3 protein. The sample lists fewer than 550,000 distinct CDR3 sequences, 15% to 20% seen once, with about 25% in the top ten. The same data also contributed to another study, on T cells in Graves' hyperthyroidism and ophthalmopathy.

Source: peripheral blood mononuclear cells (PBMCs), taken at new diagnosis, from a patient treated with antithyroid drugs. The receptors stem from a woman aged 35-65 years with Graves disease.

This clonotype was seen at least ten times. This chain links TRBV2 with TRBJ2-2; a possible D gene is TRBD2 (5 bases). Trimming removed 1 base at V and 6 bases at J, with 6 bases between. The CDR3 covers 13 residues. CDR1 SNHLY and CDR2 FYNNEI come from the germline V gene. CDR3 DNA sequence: TGTGCCAGCAGTGAAGGAGGGCCCGGGGAGCTGTTTTTT. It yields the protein CASSEGGPGELFF. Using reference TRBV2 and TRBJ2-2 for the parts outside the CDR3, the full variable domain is EPEVTQTPSHQVTQMGQEVILRCVPISNHLYFYWYRQILGQKVEFLVSFYNNEISEKSEIFDDQFSVERPDGSNFTLKIRSTKLEDSAMYFCASSEGGPGELFFGEGSRLTVL.

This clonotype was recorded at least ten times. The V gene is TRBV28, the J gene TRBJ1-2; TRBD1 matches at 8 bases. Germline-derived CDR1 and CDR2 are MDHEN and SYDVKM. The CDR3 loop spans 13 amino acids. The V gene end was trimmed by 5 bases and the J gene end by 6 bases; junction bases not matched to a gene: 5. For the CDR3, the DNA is TGTGCCAGCAGTACAGGGGGTCCTCATGGCTACACCTTC. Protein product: CASSTGGPHGYTF.

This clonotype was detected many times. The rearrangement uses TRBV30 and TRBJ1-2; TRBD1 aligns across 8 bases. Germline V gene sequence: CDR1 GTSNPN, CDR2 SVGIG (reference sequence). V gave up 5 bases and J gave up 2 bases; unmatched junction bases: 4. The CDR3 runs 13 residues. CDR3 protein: CAWDRQGNYGYTF. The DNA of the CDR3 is TGTGCCTGGGATCGACAGGGGAACTATGGCTACACCTTC.

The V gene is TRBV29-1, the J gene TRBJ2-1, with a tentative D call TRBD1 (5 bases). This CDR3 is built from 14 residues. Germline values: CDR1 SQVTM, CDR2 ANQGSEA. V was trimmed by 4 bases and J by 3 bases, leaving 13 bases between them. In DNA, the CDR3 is TGCAGCGTTGCAAAGACAGAGGTCTACAATGAGCAGTTCTTC. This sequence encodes CSVAKTEVYNEQFF.

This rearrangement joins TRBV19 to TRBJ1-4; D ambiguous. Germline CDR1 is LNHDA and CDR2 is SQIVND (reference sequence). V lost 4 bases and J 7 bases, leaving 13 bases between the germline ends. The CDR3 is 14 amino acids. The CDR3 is CASSRYGEGEKLFF. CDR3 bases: TGTGCCAGTAGTAGGTACGGGGAGGGTGAAAAACTGTTTTTT.

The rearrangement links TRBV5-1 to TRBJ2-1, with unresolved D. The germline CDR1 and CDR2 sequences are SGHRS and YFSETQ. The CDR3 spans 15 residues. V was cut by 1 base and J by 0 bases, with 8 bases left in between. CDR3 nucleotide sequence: TGCGCCAGCAGCTTGCGACTGTACTCCTACAATGAGCAGTTCTTC. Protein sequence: CASSLRLYSYNEQFF.

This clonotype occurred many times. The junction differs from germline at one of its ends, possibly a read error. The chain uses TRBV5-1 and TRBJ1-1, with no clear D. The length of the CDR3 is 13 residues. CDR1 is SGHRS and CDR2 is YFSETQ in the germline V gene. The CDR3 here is CASSLAENTEAFF. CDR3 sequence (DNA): TGTGCCAGCAGCTTAGCTGAGAACACTGAAGCTTTCTTT.

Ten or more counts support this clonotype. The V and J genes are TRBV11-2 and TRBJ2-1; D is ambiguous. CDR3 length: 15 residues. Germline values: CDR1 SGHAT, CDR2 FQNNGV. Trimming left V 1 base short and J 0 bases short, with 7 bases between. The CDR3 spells CASSLGTFSYNEQFF. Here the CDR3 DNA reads TGTGCCAGCAGCTTAGGAACTTTCTCCTACAATGAGCAGTTCTTC.

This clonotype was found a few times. For the CDR3, the DNA is TGTGCCAGCAGCTTAGGACCCGGGAACTCCTACGAGCAGTACTTC. Its protein product is CASSLGPGNSYEQYF. This sequence joins TRBV7-3 and TRBJ2-7; tentatively, D is TRBD2 (5 bases). CDR1 and CDR2 from the germline V gene are SGHTA and FQGTGA. Trimming removed 2 bases at V and 0 bases at J, with 11 bases between. The length of the CDR3 is 15 residues.

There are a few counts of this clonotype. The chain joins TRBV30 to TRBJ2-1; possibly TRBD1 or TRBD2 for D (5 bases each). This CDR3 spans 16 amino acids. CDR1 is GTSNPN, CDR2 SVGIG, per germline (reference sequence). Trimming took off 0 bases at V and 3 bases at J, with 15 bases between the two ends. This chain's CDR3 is CAWSVFRGQNYNEQFF. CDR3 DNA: TGTGCCTGGAGTGTATTCCGGGGCCAAAACTACAATGAGCAGTTCTTC.

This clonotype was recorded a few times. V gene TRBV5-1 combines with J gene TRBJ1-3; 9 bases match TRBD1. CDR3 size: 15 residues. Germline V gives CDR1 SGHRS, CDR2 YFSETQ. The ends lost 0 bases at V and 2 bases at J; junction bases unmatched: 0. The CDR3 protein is CASSLGTGAGNTIYF. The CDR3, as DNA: TGCGCCAGCAGCTTGGGGACAGGGGCTGGAAACACCATATATTTT.

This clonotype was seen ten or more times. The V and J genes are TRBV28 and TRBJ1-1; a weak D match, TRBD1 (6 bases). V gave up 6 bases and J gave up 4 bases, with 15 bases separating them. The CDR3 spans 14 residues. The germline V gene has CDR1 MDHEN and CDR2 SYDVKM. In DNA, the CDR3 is TGTGCCAGCAGCACCCCGGGGGCACGCACTGAAGCTTTCTTT. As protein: CASSTPGARTEAFF.

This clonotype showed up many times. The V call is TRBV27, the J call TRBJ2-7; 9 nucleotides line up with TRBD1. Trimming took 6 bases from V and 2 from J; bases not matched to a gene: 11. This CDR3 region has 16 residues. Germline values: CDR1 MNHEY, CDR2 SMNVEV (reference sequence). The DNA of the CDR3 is TGTGCCAGCAGACACCAGGGGGACAGGGACACCTACGAGCAGTACTTC. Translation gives CASRHQGDRDTYEQYF.

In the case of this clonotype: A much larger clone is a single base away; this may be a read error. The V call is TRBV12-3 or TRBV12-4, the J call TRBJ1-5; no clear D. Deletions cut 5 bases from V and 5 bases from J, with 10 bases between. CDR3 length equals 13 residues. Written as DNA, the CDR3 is TGTGCCAGCAGTCAGAGCGGCGATCAGCCCCAGCATTTT. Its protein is CASSQSGDQPQHF.

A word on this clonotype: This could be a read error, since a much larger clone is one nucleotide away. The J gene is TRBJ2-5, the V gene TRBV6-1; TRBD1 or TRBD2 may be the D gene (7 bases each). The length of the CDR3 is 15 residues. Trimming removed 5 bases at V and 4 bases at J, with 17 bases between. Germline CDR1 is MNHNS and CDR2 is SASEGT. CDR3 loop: CASSPQDREGETQYF. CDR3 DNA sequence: TGTGCCAGCAGTCCCCAAGACAGGGAGGGAGAGACCCAGTACTTC.

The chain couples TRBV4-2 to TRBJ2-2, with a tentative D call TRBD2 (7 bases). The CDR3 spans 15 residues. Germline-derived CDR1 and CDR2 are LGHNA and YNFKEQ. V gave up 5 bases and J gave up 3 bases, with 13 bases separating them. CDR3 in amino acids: CASSWRGRYTGELFF. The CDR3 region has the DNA TGTGCCAGCAGCTGGCGGGGGCGGTACACCGGGGAGCTGTTTTTT.

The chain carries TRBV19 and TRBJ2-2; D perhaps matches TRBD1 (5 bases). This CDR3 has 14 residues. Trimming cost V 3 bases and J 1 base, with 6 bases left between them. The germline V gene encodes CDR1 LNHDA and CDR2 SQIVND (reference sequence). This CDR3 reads CASSIRGNTGELFF. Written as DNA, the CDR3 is TGTGCCAGTAGTATTAGGGGGAACACCGGGGAGCTGTTTTTT.

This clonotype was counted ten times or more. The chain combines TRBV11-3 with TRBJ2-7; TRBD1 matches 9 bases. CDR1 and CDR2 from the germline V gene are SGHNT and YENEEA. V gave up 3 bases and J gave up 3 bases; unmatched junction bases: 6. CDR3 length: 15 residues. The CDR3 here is CASSFGTGIYYEQYF. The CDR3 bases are TGTGCCAGCAGCTTCGGGACAGGGATTTACTACGAGCAGTACTTC.

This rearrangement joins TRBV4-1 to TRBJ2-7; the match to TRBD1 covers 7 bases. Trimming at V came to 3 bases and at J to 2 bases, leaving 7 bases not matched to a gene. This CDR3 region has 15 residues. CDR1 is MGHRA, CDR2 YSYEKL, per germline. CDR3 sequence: CASSHWTGRTYEQYF. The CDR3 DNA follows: TGCGCCAGCAGCCACTGGACAGGTCGGACCTACGAGCAGTACTTC.

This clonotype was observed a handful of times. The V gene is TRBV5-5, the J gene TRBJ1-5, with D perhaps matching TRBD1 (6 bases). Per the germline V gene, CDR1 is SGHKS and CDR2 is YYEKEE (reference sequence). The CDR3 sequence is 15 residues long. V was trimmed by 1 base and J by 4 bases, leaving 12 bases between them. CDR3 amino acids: CASSLLGAYNQPQHF. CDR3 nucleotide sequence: TGTGCCAGCAGCTTGTTGGGGGCTTATAATCAGCCCCAGCATTTT.